This entry lists 4 T cell receptor beta chains sequenced from one sample in a study of Ad26.COV2.S vaccination and SARS-CoV-2 variants. The treatment here: 19 received Ad26.COV2.S at low or high dose, single or two shots; 5 received placebo; per-sample allocation not given. Collection of samples fell on day 63 after the first vaccine or placebo injection. Sequencing used immunoSEQ multiplex PCR; TCRdb keeps in-frame clones, though not all of them. There are around 320,000 clones in the sample; more than 75% occur only once, and more than 3% lies in the top ten. The sequencing here drew on peripheral blood, taken in a trial of Ad26.COV2.S vaccine versus placebo. Every receptor here comes from a person between 18 and 65 years old who received the Ad26.COV2.S COVID-19 vaccine or a placebo.

This clone occurred once. This chain joins TRBV7-2 and TRBJ1-1; D unresolved. The CDR3 is 15 residues long. Per germline, CDR1 SGHTA and CDR2 FQGNSA. Trimming removed 0 bases at V and 0 bases at J, with 8 bases between. The CDR3 here is CASSLALGMNTEAFF. CDR3 DNA: TGTGCCAGCAGCTTAGCGCTGGGGATGAACACTGAAGCTTTCTTT.

The V and J genes are TRBV5-1 and TRBJ2-7; 9 bases are a match to TRBD1. Trimming removed 3 bases from V and 6 bases from J; junction bases left unmatched: 10. In germline, CDR1 is SGHRS, CDR2 YFSETQ. This CDR3 comprises 15 residues. CDR3 coding DNA: TGCGCCAGCAGCTGGGGGGACAGGGTTGCGGGCGAGCAGTACTTC. Translating it yields CASSWGDRVAGEQYF.

This chain uses TRBV4-1 with TRBJ2-7; 7 nucleotides line up with TRBD2. This CDR3 contains 15 residues. Per germline, CDR1 MGHRA and CDR2 YSYEKL. J lost 3 bases, V lost 1 base, and 6 bases had no gene match. The CDR3 loop reads CASSQGDWGGYEQYF. The CDR3 bases are TGCGCCAGCAGCCAAGGGGATTGGGGGGGCTACGAGCAGTACTTC.

This clone was observed once. The chain uses TRBV30 and TRBJ1-1; D possibly corresponds to TRBD1 (5 bases). Germline V lookup: CDR1 GTSNPN, CDR2 SVGIG (reference sequence). This CDR3 is 13 amino acids long. The germline V and J ends were trimmed by 4 bases and 4 bases, with 13 bases remaining between them. The CDR3 protein is CAWKGPEGTEAFF. CDR3 in DNA: TGTGCCTGGAAGGGACCGGAGGGCACTGAAGCTTTCTTT.